This TCR beta chain was identified during a study of low-dose radiotherapy and immunotherapy resistance in tumors. As to time point: before trial treatment. Ipilimumab, nivolumab, aspirin, low-dose cyclophosphamide and low-dose radiotherapy were administered to donors. The presence of advanced solid tumors lacking tumor-infiltrating lymphocytes characterized eligible patients. Trimming removed 1 base from V and 0 bases from J, with 4 bases in between. Germline V CDR1 and CDR2: DFQATT, SNEGSKA (reference sequence). The CDR3 totals 13 residues. TRAV- and TRBV-specific primers primed first-strand cDNA, covering alpha and beta chains. With a constant-region primer and a V-primer adapter, TCRs were subjected to 20 PCR cycles of amplification. TCRdb re-called the reads through MiXCR, storing one row per CDR3 protein. The repertoire consists of tens of thousands of distinct CDR3 sequences, with about 25% occurring once and the leading ten covering under 6.5%.

This clonotype was counted at least ten times. The TCR sequence derives from a male donor with prostate cancer. This sample comprised PBMCs, obtained before treatment. The rearrangement uses TRBV20-1 and TRBJ1-3; D gene uncertain. The CDR3 region has the DNA TGCAGTGCTAGAGTGAGCTCTGGAAACACCATATATTTT. Translating it yields CSARVSSGNTIYF.